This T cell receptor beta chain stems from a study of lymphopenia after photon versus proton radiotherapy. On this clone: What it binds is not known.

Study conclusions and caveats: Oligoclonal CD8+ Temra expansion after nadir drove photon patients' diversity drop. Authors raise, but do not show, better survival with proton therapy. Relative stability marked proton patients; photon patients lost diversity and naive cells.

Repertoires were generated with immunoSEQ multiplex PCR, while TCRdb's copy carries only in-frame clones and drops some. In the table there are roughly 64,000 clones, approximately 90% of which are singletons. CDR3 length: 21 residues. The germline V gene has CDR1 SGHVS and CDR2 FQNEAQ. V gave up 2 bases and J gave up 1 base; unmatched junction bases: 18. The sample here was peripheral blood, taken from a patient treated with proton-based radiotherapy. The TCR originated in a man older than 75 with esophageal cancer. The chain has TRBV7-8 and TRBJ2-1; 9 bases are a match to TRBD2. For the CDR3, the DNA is TGTGCCAGCAGCTTACCCCCCGAGGCGGGAGGGCACGGGTTGTCCTACAATGAGCAGTTCTTC. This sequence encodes CASSLPPEAGGHGLSYNEQFF.